What follows are 29 T cell receptor beta chains derived from one specimen sequenced in a study of T-cell reconstitution after alpha-beta-depleted transplantation in children. It was with unique molecular identifiers that the TCRbeta library was prepared. MiXCR, run by TCRdb on the PCR reads, gives a single entry per CDR3 protein. The table includes about 440,000 distinct CDR3 sequences, 43% detected once. The material was PBMCs, obtained before TCRalphabeta/CD19-depleted stem cell transplant. The receptor set was obtained from a girl aged 2-9 years with aplastic anemia, due to receive a stem cell transplant.

This clonotype was detected a few times. The chain recombines TRBV20-1 with TRBJ2-3; D may be TRBD1 (6 bases). Trimming left V 5 bases short and J 2 bases short, with 17 bases between. Germline V lookup: CDR1 DFQATT, CDR2 SNEGSKA (reference sequence). There are 15 residues in the CDR3. The CDR3 DNA reads TGCAGTGCTTCCTCCGGGACATCCTACACAGATACGCAGTATTTT. Translation: CSASSGTSYTDTQYF.

This clonotype was counted ten times or more. The V call is TRBV5-1, the J call TRBJ2-7, with 7 bases fitting TRBD1. CDR1 SGHRS and CDR2 YFSETQ come from the germline V gene. The CDR3 is made up of 15 amino acids. V dropped 1 base and J dropped 2; count of bases not matched to a gene: 6. The CDR3 loop reads CASSLHQQGPYEQYF. The CDR3 bases are TGCGCCAGCAGCTTGCATCAACAGGGGCCCTACGAGCAGTACTTC.

Worth noting for this clonotype: At one of its ends the junction is not consistent with the germline gene, which may arise from a read error. The gene calls are TRBV7-9 and TRBJ2-7, with TRBD2 matching over 7 bases. The germline V gene encodes CDR1 SEHNR and CDR2 FQNEAQ (reference sequence). The length of the CDR3 is 15 residues. The CDR3 coding sequence is TGTGCCAGCAGCTTAGCGGGAGGGCCTCTCCACGATCAGTACTTC. Amino acids: CASSLAGGPLHDQYF.

The CDR3, as DNA: TGTGCCAGCAGCCAAGCCGACGGTCCTCAGCAGTACTTC. It specifies CASSQADGPQQYF. This sequence joins TRBV4-2 and TRBJ2-7; D gene ambiguous. The CDR3 runs to 13 residues. Trimming removed 1 base at V and 8 bases at J, with 12 bases between. Germline V lookup: CDR1 LGHNA, CDR2 YNFKEQ.

The V and J genes are TRBV20-1 and TRBJ2-7; 9 bases are a match to TRBD2. CDR3 size: 13 residues. The germline CDR1 and CDR2 sequences are DFQATT and SNEGSKA (reference sequence). V shed 1 base, J shed 4 bases, and the junction held 2 bases outside the gene matches. The CDR3 DNA sequence: TGCAGTGCTAGAGCCGGACTAGCGTACGAGCAGTACTTC. Amino acid sequence: CSARAGLAYEQYF.

V and J are TRBV7-8 and TRBJ2-1, with D perhaps given as TRBD1 or TRBD2 (6 bases each). The V end was cut by 0 bases, the J end by 0 bases, with 12 bases between. This CDR3 spans 17 amino acids. Germline CDR1 SGHVS, CDR2 FQNEAQ. This CDR3 is CASSLARGVSSYNEQFF. The CDR3 DNA reads TGTGCCAGCAGCTTAGCTAGGGGGGTTAGCTCCTACAATGAGCAGTTCTTC. Full variable domain (missing parts from reference TRBV7-8 and TRBJ2-1): GAGVSQSPRYKVAKRGQDVALRCDPISGHVSLFWYQQALGQGPEFLTYFQNEAQLDKSGLPSDRFFAERPEGSVSTLKIQRTQQEDSAVYLCASSLARGVSSYNEQFFGPGTRLTVL.

This clonotype was counted at least ten times. This chain joins TRBV13 and TRBJ2-1, with 7 bases fitting TRBD1. Germline V gene data show CDR1 as PRHDT and CDR2 as FYEKMQ (reference sequence). With 7 bases clipped from V and 4 bases from J, the junction kept 7 bases outside the gene matches. The CDR3 has 14 amino acids. CDR3 nucleotide sequence: TGTGCCAGCAATCCCCCGGGACAGTACAATGAGCAGTTCTTC. Translation: CASNPPGQYNEQFF.

The J gene is TRBJ1-4, the V gene TRBV20-1; D is ambiguous. CDR1 and CDR2 from the germline V gene are DFQATT and SNEGSKA (reference sequence). V dropped 8 bases and J dropped 2 bases, with 12 bases sitting between them. The CDR3 loop spans 13 amino acids. DNA of the CDR3: TGCAGTCCGAGGGCGGGTACTAATGAAAAACTGTTTTTT. This encodes CSPRAGTNEKLFF.

The chain recombines TRBV6-5 with TRBJ2-1; 8 positions agree with TRBD2. Per the germline V gene, CDR1 is MNHEY and CDR2 is SVGAGI. V shed 10 bases and J 10 bases; nucleotides not matched to a gene: 9. There are 12 residues in the CDR3. The CDR3 region has the DNA TGTGCCACGTCCGGGAGGGGCAGGGAGCAGTTCTTC. Protein sequence: CATSGRGREQFF.

This clonotype has more than one count but fewer than ten. The chain combines TRBV5-4 with TRBJ2-1; possibly TRBD1 for D (6 bases). The V and J ends lost 2 bases and 4 bases respectively, with 16 bases between them. Per germline, CDR1 SGHNT and CDR2 YYREEE (reference sequence). The CDR3 is 16 amino acids. The CDR3 DNA sequence: TGTGCCAGCAGCTTCCCCACAGGGCCTACTTACAATGAGCAGTTCTTC. Translation gives CASSFPTGPTYNEQFF.

At least ten counts were recorded for this clonotype. The gene calls are TRBV7-9 and TRBJ1-4; D is undetermined. Germline V gives CDR1 SEHNR, CDR2 FQNEAQ (reference sequence). V was pared by 2 bases and J by 7 bases, with 14 bases between. The CDR3 spans 15 residues. The CDR3 sequence: CASSLRSPWGEKLFF. The CDR3 DNA reads TGTGCCAGCAGCTTAAGATCCCCTTGGGGTGAAAAACTGTTTTTT. The full variable domain, with the rest looked up from reference TRBV7-9 and TRBJ1-4, is DTGVSQNPRHKITKRGQNVTFRCDPISEHNRLYWYRQTLGQGPEFLTYFQNEAQLEKSRLLSDRFSAERPKGSFSTLEIQRTEQGDSAMYLCASSLRSPWGEKLFFGSGTQLSVL.

The genes are TRBV2 and TRBJ1-5; TRBD1 aligns across 8 bases. CDR1 and CDR2 from the germline V gene are SNHLY and FYNNEI. There are 15 residues in the CDR3. V lost 2 bases and J lost 6; bases outside the gene matches: 6. CDR3 protein: CASSELQGASQPQHF. The CDR3, as DNA: TGTGCCAGCAGTGAACTCCAGGGGGCAAGTCAGCCCCAGCATTTT.

CDR3 loop: CASSGWMKETQYF. DNA for the CDR3: TGTGCCAGCAGCGGATGGATGAAGGAGACCCAGTACTTC. The chain has TRBV7-9 and TRBJ2-5; D is uncertain. Looked up from germline, CDR1 is SEHNR and CDR2 is FQNEAQ (reference sequence). The CDR3 is 13 amino acids. Trimming cost V 5 bases and J 5 bases, with 12 bases left between them.

J is TRBJ2-3 and V is TRBV11-3; D is unresolved. This CDR3 contains 13 residues. Trimming took 1 base from V and 8 from J, leaving 10 bases between them. In germline, CDR1 is SGHNT, CDR2 YENEEA. The CDR3 is CASSLGRLGTQYF. CDR3 bases: TGTGCCAGCAGCTTAGGCCGACTTGGTACGCAGTATTTT.

The chain has TRBV20-1 and TRBJ1-1, with D unresolved. The germline gives CDR1 DFQATT, CDR2 SNEGSKA (reference sequence). The CDR3 has 13 residues. Trimming cost V 7 bases and J 4 bases, with 16 bases left between them. CDR3 amino acids: CSVPERDGTEAFF. The DNA for the CDR3 is TGCAGTGTACCGGAAAGGGATGGCACTGAAGCTTTCTTT.

This clonotype came up a few times. The chain is built from TRBV7-3 and TRBJ1-2; D unresolved. Germline loops: CDR1 SGHTA, CDR2 FQGTGA. Trimming removed 6 bases at V and 1 base at J, with 9 bases between. The CDR3 sequence is 13 residues long. Here the CDR3 DNA reads TGTGCCAGCAGTCCGGACTTTAACTATGGCTACACCTTC. Protein sequence: CASSPDFNYGYTF.

This clonotype showed up many times. This sequence joins TRBV20-1 and TRBJ2-7; tentative D call: TRBD2 (6 bases). Deletions cut 5 bases from V and 6 bases from J, with 23 bases between. This CDR3 comprises 15 residues. CDR1 and CDR2 (germline): DFQATT, SNEGSKA (reference sequence). Written as DNA, the CDR3 is TGCAGTGCTCCTAGTCCGGGGCTAGCGAGGGGCGAGCAGTACTTC. It translates to CSAPSPGLARGEQYF.

The chain carries TRBV27 and TRBJ2-1, with TRBD1 matching 7 bases. Germline V CDR1 and CDR2: MNHEY, SMNVEV (reference sequence). Germline trimming cut 6 bases from V and 9 bases from J; bases unmatched to any gene: 8. The CDR3 totals 13 residues. As DNA, the CDR3 is TGTGCCAGCAGGCCAGACAGGGTCACTGAGCAGTTCTTC. Protein sequence: CASRPDRVTEQFF.

In this sample, this clonotype turned up many times. The V and J genes are TRBV2 and TRBJ2-3; TRBD1 might be the D (5 bases). CDR1 and CDR2 (germline): SNHLY, FYNNEI. The CDR3 is 15 residues long. V dropped 3 bases and J dropped 2 bases, with 12 bases sitting between them. CDR3 bases: TGTGCCAGCAGTGAGTACGGACAACTCACAGATACGCAGTATTTT. Protein: CASSEYGQLTDTQYF.

This clonotype was recorded many times. The V gene is TRBV12-3 or TRBV12-4, the J gene TRBJ2-1; D remains ambiguous. The CDR3 loop spans 11 amino acids. Between the trimmed V and J ends, which lost 4 bases and 3 bases, there was a span of 1 base. CDR3 loop: CASSYYNEQFF. The CDR3 DNA reads TGTGCCAGCAGTTACTACAATGAGCAGTTCTTC.

A few counts support this clonotype. The chain carries TRBV7-2 and TRBJ1-1, with a tentative D call TRBD1 (6 bases). The CDR3 runs to 14 residues. Germline V CDR1 and CDR2: SGHTA, FQGNSA. Trimming took off 5 bases at V and 6 bases at J, with 16 bases between the two ends. The CDR3 nucleotides read TGTGCCAGCAGCCTTACAGGGCCCTACTCTGAAGCTTTCTTT. Translated: CASSLTGPYSEAFF.

The chain combines TRBV6-6 with TRBJ1-4; 8 positions match TRBD1. The CDR3 spans 15 residues. Looked up from germline, CDR1 is MNHNY and CDR2 is SVGAGI (reference sequence). With V trimmed by 5 bases and J by 5 bases, 7 bases remained unmatched. CDR3 loop: CASSTLGQENEKLFF. In nucleotides, the CDR3 is TGTGCCAGCAGTACCCTGGGACAGGAAAATGAAAAACTGTTTTTT.

This rearrangement joins TRBV7-8 to TRBJ2-1; D may correspond to TRBD1 or TRBD2 (5 bases each). CDR1 SGHVS and CDR2 FQNEAQ come from the germline V gene. CDR3 length: 13 amino acids. The V end lost 4 bases, the J end lost 5 bases, and 9 bases lay between the germline ends. The CDR3 region is CASSSRDHNEQFF. CDR3 DNA sequence: TGTGCCAGCAGCTCCCGGGACCACAATGAGCAGTTCTTC.

The gene calls are TRBV30 and TRBJ2-7; D remains ambiguous. There are 15 residues in the CDR3. V lost 4 bases and J 0 bases, leaving 16 bases between the germline ends. Germline V gives CDR1 GTSNPN, CDR2 SVGIG (reference sequence). CDR3 nucleotides: TGTGCCTGGACCATGTGGTCCGGTGCCTCCTACGAGCAGTACTTC. Translation: CAWTMWSGASYEQYF.

V and J are TRBV28 and TRBJ1-6; D is possibly TRBD1 (6 bases). Looked up from germline, CDR1 is MDHEN and CDR2 is SYDVKM. This CDR3 has 15 residues. Between the trimmed V and J ends, which lost 5 bases and 8 bases, there was a span of 16 bases. CDR3 residues: CASSPTGRGDSPLHF. CDR3 nucleotide sequence: TGTGCCAGCAGTCCGACAGGCAGGGGAGATTCACCCCTCCACTTT.

This clonotype has just a few counts. The rearrangement uses TRBV4-2 and TRBJ2-5, with TRBD2 identical over 7 bases. This CDR3 has 15 amino acids. Germline lookup yields CDR1 LGHNA and CDR2 YNFKEQ. Unmatched junction bases numbered 6, after V lost 0 bases and J lost 5 bases. The CDR3 protein is CASSQDVNGGETQYF. In DNA form, the CDR3 reads TGTGCCAGCAGCCAAGATGTGAACGGGGGGGAGACCCAGTACTTC.

The gene calls are TRBV20-1 and TRBJ2-4; D gene unclear. This CDR3 is built from 10 residues. Germline V gene data show CDR1 as DFQATT and CDR2 as SNEGSKA (reference sequence). Trimming shortened V by 6 bases and J by 3 bases, and 3 bases separated the two germline ends. CDR3 loop: CSANKNIQYF. For the CDR3, the DNA is TGCAGTGCAAACAAAAACATTCAGTACTTC.

The rearrangement uses TRBV13 and TRBJ2-2; TRBD2 matches at 11 bases. Germline V gene data show CDR1 as PRHDT and CDR2 as FYEKMQ (reference sequence). This CDR3 spans 18 amino acids. V lost 7 bases to trimming and J lost 3 bases; unmatched junction nucleotides: 13. The CDR3 DNA sequence: TGTGCCAGCAACCGACTTACCATGGGACTAGCGGACACCGGGGAGCTGTTTTTT. Its protein is CASNRLTMGLADTGELFF.

This clonotype has just a few counts. The chain carries TRBV7-9 and TRBJ1-1; no firm D call. The CDR3 length is 14 residues. Germline V CDR1 and CDR2: SEHNR, FQNEAQ (reference sequence). Trimming took off 1 base at V and 0 bases at J, with 6 bases between the two ends. CDR3: CASSLGGVNTEAFF. CDR3 nucleotide sequence: TGTGCCAGCAGCTTAGGTGGGGTGAACACTGAAGCTTTCTTT.